The rows below give T cell receptor beta chains drawn from one sample of a study of blood T cell repertoires in COVID-19. The repertoire was sequenced with immunoSEQ multiplex PCR; TCRdb's copy has only in-frame clones and lacks some. The repertoire holds approximately 240,000 clones, with around four fifths as singletons. The material sequenced was peripheral blood. The receptors shown here come from a woman aged 40 to 50 with active or convalescent COVID-19. Both conserved end residues are part of each CDR3. D genes are given only for firm matches. Clone size is stated in some rows and not others, as once, few, many or a class when expanded.

size: -
D: TRBD1
length: 17
V: TRBV9
J: TRBJ1-6
CDR3: CASSVEAQGAYNSPLHF
DNA: TGTGCCAGCAGCGTAGAGGCCCAGGGGGCGTATAATTCACCCCTCCACTTT

size: -
D: TRBD2
length: 15
V: TRBV18
J: TRBJ2-5
CDR3: CASSPYRRGEETQYF
DNA: TGTGCCAGCTCACCTTACAGACGGGGGGAAGAGACCCAGTACTTC

size: -
D: -
length: 13
V: TRBV11-2
J: TRBJ1-2
CDR3: CASSLEGVYGYTF
DNA: TGTGCCAGCAGCTTAGAAGGGGTCTATGGCTACACCTTC

size: -
D: -
length: 15
V: TRBV6-2/TRBV6-3
J: TRBJ1-1
CDR3: CASSYWTEANTEAFF
DNA: TGTGCCAGCAGTTACTGGACAGAGGCGAACACTGAAGCTTTCTTT

size: -
D: TRBD2
length: 15
V: TRBV5-1
J: TRBJ2-2
CDR3: CASMAGGLNTGELFF
DNA: TGCGCCAGCATGGCGGGGGGCTTGAACACCGGGGAGCTGTTTTTT

size: once
D: -
length: 16
V: TRBV27
J: TRBJ1-2
CDR3: CASSQGQLLSSYGYTF
DNA: TGTGCCAGCAGCCAAGGACAGCTTTTAAGTTCCTATGGCTACACCTTC

size: -
D: TRBD1
length: 16
V: TRBV18
J: TRBJ1-1
CDR3: CASSQSGQGGETEAFF
DNA: TGTGCCAGCTCACAGTCGGGACAGGGAGGGGAAACTGAAGCTTTCTTT

size: -
D: -
length: 15
V: TRBV7-3
J: TRBJ1-1
CDR3: CASSFRFGENTEAFF
DNA: TGTGCCAGCAGCTTCAGGTTCGGGGAGAACACTGAAGCTTTCTTT

size: -
D: TRBD2
length: 15
V: TRBV19
J: TRBJ2-5
CDR3: CASSLVGGLGETQYF
DNA: TGTGCCAGTAGTCTGGTCGGGGGGTTAGGGGAGACCCAGTACTTC

size: -
D: TRBD1
length: 13
V: TRBV3-1/TRBV3-2
J: TRBJ1-5
CDR3: CASSQGQGRPQHF
DNA: TGTGCCAGCAGCCAAGGACAGGGTCGGCCCCAGCATTTT

size: medium-sized
D: TRBD1
length: 15
V: TRBV18
J: TRBJ1-6
CDR3: CASSATGLPNSPLHF
DNA: TGTGCCAGCTCAGCGACAGGGCTACCTAATTCACCCCTCCACTTT

size: -
D: TRBD1
length: 15
V: TRBV13
J: TRBJ2-1
CDR3: CASSLTGQGANEQFF
DNA: TGTGCCAGCAGCCTTACGGGACAGGGGGCGAATGAGCAGTTCTTC

size: -
D: -
length: 11
V: TRBV20-1
J: TRBJ2-3
CDR3: CSARTSSTQYF
DNA: TGCAGTGCTAGAACTAGTAGTACGCAGTATTTT

size: few
D: -
length: 14
V: TRBV27
J: TRBJ1-1
CDR3: CASSLKQGMAEAFF
DNA: TGTGCCAGCAGTTTGAAGCAGGGAATGGCTGAAGCTTTCTTT

size: once
D: TRBD1
length: 15
V: TRBV7-2
J: TRBJ1-2
CDR3: CASSLGQGAIYGYTF
DNA: TGTGCCAGCAGCCTAGGACAGGGGGCCATCTATGGCTACACCTTC

size: -
D: -
length: 12
V: TRBV9
J: TRBJ1-1
CDR3: CASGTSDTEAFF
DNA: TGTGCCAGCGGGACTTCAGACACTGAAGCTTTCTTT

size: -
D: -
length: 13
V: TRBV19
J: TRBJ1-5
CDR3: CASSRSSNQPQHF
DNA: TGTGCCAGTAGTCGGTCTAGCAATCAGCCCCAGCATTTT

size: few
D: TRBD1
length: 13
V: TRBV12-3/TRBV12-4
J: TRBJ1-5
CDR3: CASTPDRGQPQHF
DNA: TGTGCCAGCACCCCTGACAGGGGGCAGCCCCAGCATTTT

size: -
D: -
length: 14
V: TRBV5-6
J: TRBJ1-1
CDR3: CASRYEYRGTEAFF
DNA: TGTGCCAGCAGGTACGAATATAGGGGCACTGAAGCTTTCTTT

size: -
D: TRBD2
length: 16
V: TRBV29-1
J: TRBJ2-5
CDR3: CSYFPSSGESGETQYF
DNA: TGCAGCTACTTCCCATCTAGCGGGGAGAGTGGTGAGACCCAGTACTTC

size: -
D: TRBD1
length: 15
V: TRBV6-4
J: TRBJ1-1
CDR3: CASSATGTGGTEAFF
DNA: TGTGCCAGCAGTGCAACCGGGACAGGGGGCACTGAAGCTTTCTTT

size: -
D: TRBD1
length: 14
V: TRBV18
J: TRBJ1-1
CDR3: CASSFDRANTEAFF
DNA: TGTGCCAGCTCGTTCGACAGGGCGAACACTGAAGCTTTCTTT

size: -
D: TRBD2
length: 16
V: TRBV5-1
J: TRBJ2-3
CDR3: CASSFRLAVGADTQYF
DNA: TGCGCCAGCAGCTTCAGACTAGCGGTAGGGGCAGATACGCAGTATTTT

size: once
D: TRBD1
length: 12
V: TRBV10-3
J: TRBJ1-2
CDR3: CAITDRGEGYTF
DNA: TGTGCCATCACCGACAGGGGGGAAGGCTACACCTTC

size: -
D: TRBD2
length: 18
V: TRBV15
J: TRBJ2-2
CDR3: CATSREPPGGPGTGELFF
DNA: TGTGCCACCAGCAGAGAACCGCCGGGGGGGCCGGGCACCGGGGAGCTGTTTTTT

size: -
D: TRBD1
length: 15
V: TRBV10-1
J: TRBJ2-1
CDR3: CASSDRDRVGNEQFF
DNA: TGCGCCAGCAGCGACCGGGACAGGGTGGGCAATGAGCAGTTCTTC

size: -
D: -
length: 15
V: TRBV5-1
J: TRBJ2-1
CDR3: CASSLAGGPYQEQFF
DNA: TGCGCCAGCAGCTTGGCTGGGGGCCCCTATCAGGAGCAGTTCTTC

size: once
D: TRBD1
length: 20
V: TRBV10-2
J: TRBJ2-2
CDR3: CASRRGGWDRGLQNTGELFF
DNA: TGCGCCAGCAGGCGAGGCGGTTGGGACAGGGGTTTACAGAACACCGGGGAGCTGTTTTTT

size: -
D: -
length: 14
V: TRBV19
J: TRBJ2-7
CDR3: CASSIQGPSYEQYF
DNA: TGTGCCAGTAGTATCCAGGGGCCGTCCTACGAGCAGTACTTC

size: -
D: TRBD1
length: 15
V: TRBV6-6
J: TRBJ1-5
CDR3: CASSYRQGGMEPQHF
DNA: TGTGCCAGCAGTTACAGACAGGGGGGTATGGAGCCCCAGCATTTT

size: -
D: -
length: 12
V: TRBV6-1
J: TRBJ2-7
CDR3: CASSESVYEQYF
DNA: TGTGCCAGCAGTGAATCCGTCTACGAGCAGTACTTC

size: -
D: -
length: 16
V: TRBV5-1
J: TRBJ2-2
CDR3: CASSLRAGRNTGELFF
DNA: TGCGCCAGCAGCTTGAGGGCAGGGCGGAACACCGGGGAGCTGTTTTTT

size: -
D: -
length: 16
V: TRBV3-1/TRBV3-2
J: TRBJ2-3
CDR3: CASSQDIRRETDTQYF
DNA: TGTGCCAGCAGCCAAGATATCAGGAGGGAAACAGATACGCAGTATTTT

size: once
D: TRBD1
length: 16
V: TRBV9
J: TRBJ2-7
CDR3: CASSRGVGTGVNEQYF
DNA: TGTGCCAGCAGCCGGGGTGTCGGGACAGGGGTTAACGAGCAGTACTTC

size: -
D: TRBD1
length: 14
V: TRBV28
J: TRBJ1-1
CDR3: CASTSGQGNTEAFF
DNA: TGTGCCAGCACCAGCGGACAGGGGAACACTGAAGCTTTCTTT

size: -
D: -
length: 15
V: TRBV11-2
J: TRBJ1-1
CDR3: CASSLAARGNTEAFF
DNA: TGTGCCAGCAGCTTAGCGGCCCGCGGAAACACTGAAGCTTTCTTT

size: -
D: -
length: 17
V: TRBV5-6
J: TRBJ2-2
CDR3: CASSSNPLGTGTGELFF
DNA: TGTGCCAGCAGTTCCAACCCCCTAGGAACGGGGACCGGGGAGCTGTTTTTT

size: many
D: -
length: 14
V: TRBV7-3
J: TRBJ1-2
CDR3: CASSLNAGDYGYTF
DNA: TGTGCCAGCAGCCTTAACGCAGGGGACTATGGCTACACCTTC

size: few
D: TRBD1
length: 14
V: TRBV10-3
J: TRBJ1-3
CDR3: CAIGDREAGNTIYF
DNA: TGTGCCATCGGGGACAGGGAAGCTGGAAACACCATATATTTT

size: -
D: TRBD2
length: 16
V: TRBV4-1
J: TRBJ2-1
CDR3: CASSQFSSGTYNEQFF
DNA: TGCGCCAGCAGCCAATTTTCTAGCGGGACCTACAATGAGCAGTTCTTC

size: -
D: TRBD2
length: 14
V: TRBV6-5
J: TRBJ2-5
CDR3: CASNPPGREETQYF
DNA: TGTGCCAGCAACCCCCCAGGGAGGGAGGAGACCCAGTACTTC

size: -
D: -
length: 14
V: TRBV7-2
J: TRBJ2-3
CDR3: CASSYPGGTDTQYF
DNA: TGTGCCAGCAGCTACCCCGGGGGCACAGATACGCAGTATTTT

size: -
D: TRBD2
length: 14
V: TRBV19
J: TRBJ2-3
CDR3: CASTRTSDTDTQYF
DNA: TGTGCCAGTACCCGGACTAGCGACACAGATACGCAGTATTTT

size: -
D: -
length: 15
V: TRBV7-2
J: TRBJ2-1
CDR3: CASSRDGQFYNEQFF
DNA: TGTGCCAGCAGCCGTGACGGACAGTTCTACAATGAGCAGTTCTTC

size: once
D: -
length: 13
V: TRBV6-5
J: TRBJ1-6
CDR3: CASSRTGNSPLHF
DNA: TGTGCCAGCAGTCGGACTGGGAATTCACCCCTCCACTTT

size: -
D: -
length: 15
V: TRBV19
J: TRBJ2-4
CDR3: CASSMGGLDQNIQYF
DNA: TGTGCCAGTAGTATGGGGGGGCTAGACCAAAACATTCAGTACTTC

size: -
D: -
length: 14
V: TRBV28
J: TRBJ1-4
CDR3: CASSLRQGGEKLFF
DNA: TGTGCCAGCAGTTTAAGGCAGGGTGGGGAAAAACTGTTTTTT

size: -
D: TRBD1
length: 15
V: TRBV19
J: TRBJ1-5
CDR3: CASSAQGAKSQPQHF
DNA: TGTGCCAGTAGTGCCCAGGGGGCAAAAAGTCAGCCCCAGCATTTT

size: -
D: TRBD1
length: 17
V: TRBV5-4
J: TRBJ1-2
CDR3: CASSARTGGVKNYGYTF
DNA: TGTGCCAGCAGCGCCAGGACAGGGGGCGTAAAGAACTATGGCTACACCTTC